A selection of T cell receptor beta chains follows, all from one sample in a study of blood T cell repertoires in COVID-19. TCRdb keeps only in-frame clones here, not all; method: immunoSEQ multiplex PCR. The sample holds 250,000 to 350,000 clones, 75% to 90% seen once. Sequenced input: peripheral blood. Receptors originate from a woman in her 30s with COVID-19, enrolled during active disease. CDR3s leave out the opening cysteine and the closing phenylalanine or tryptophan. Fields, in order: CDR3 protein, J gene, V gene.

CDR3: ASSPSPGVQQPQH
J: TRBJ1-5
V: TRBV3-1/TRBV3-2

CDR3: ATKFGTEAF
J: TRBJ1-1
V: TRBV24-1

CDR3: ASSPPGLAGANYEQY
J: TRBJ2-7
V: TRBV18

CDR3: ASSLDGDYGAGVDEQF
J: TRBJ2-1
V: TRBV7-6

CDR3: ASSPQGGNTEAF
J: TRBJ1-1
V: TRBV6-5

CDR3: ASRIGTGDYEQY
J: TRBJ2-7
V: TRBV5-1

CDR3: ASSVALASGIGTQY
J: TRBJ2-3
V: TRBV9

CDR3: ASSLGLAGGPYEQF
J: TRBJ2-1
V: TRBV7-3

CDR3: ASSPPGQGAVAYGYT
J: TRBJ1-2
V: TRBV4-2

CDR3: ASSLGGGNTEAF
J: TRBJ1-1
V: TRBV5-1

CDR3: ASSLLEGYYGYT
J: TRBJ1-2
V: TRBV5-1

CDR3: AWSPGDSRHEQY
J: TRBJ2-7
V: TRBV30

CDR3: ASSLGAGHGYT
J: TRBJ1-2
V: TRBV7-9

CDR3: ASNPREATGELF
J: TRBJ2-2
V: TRBV6-5

CDR3: ASSPGQGGTYNEQF
J: TRBJ2-1
V: TRBV5-5

CDR3: ASSPGQIYEQY
J: TRBJ2-7
V: TRBV5-1

CDR3: SVLRLLVPEQF
J: TRBJ2-1
V: TRBV29-1

CDR3: ASSPRARETQY
J: TRBJ2-5
V: TRBV18

CDR3: ASSLRGSYNEQF
J: TRBJ2-1
V: TRBV7-8

CDR3: ASSLDGKGTDTQY
J: TRBJ2-3
V: TRBV5-4

CDR3: ASSESGGGRETQY
J: TRBJ2-5
V: TRBV10-1

CDR3: ASSIGGKASTEAF
J: TRBJ1-1
V: TRBV19

CDR3: ASSRWGQGASYT
J: TRBJ1-2
V: TRBV5-1

CDR3: ASSPPMADYWTEAF
J: TRBJ1-1
V: TRBV18

CDR3: ASSERGGQGQANYGYT
J: TRBJ1-2
V: TRBV25-1

CDR3: AISESSTEISSPLH
J: TRBJ1-6
V: TRBV10-3

CDR3: ASSPRTGDYGYT
J: TRBJ1-2
V: TRBV19

CDR3: ASSESRQSNSNQPQH
J: TRBJ1-5
V: TRBV6-1

CDR3: ASSLELTYEQY
J: TRBJ2-7
V: TRBV5-4

CDR3: ASSLMKQPNYGYT
J: TRBJ1-2
V: TRBV11-1

CDR3: ASKLAGADEQY
J: TRBJ2-7
V: TRBV5-4

CDR3: ASSIGTSGSTDTQY
J: TRBJ2-3
V: TRBV19

CDR3: AIRETGEEGYT
J: TRBJ1-2
V: TRBV10-3

CDR3: ASSLAPTGYGYT
J: TRBJ1-2
V: TRBV7-8

CDR3: ATSDPHGTGFDNEQF
J: TRBJ2-1
V: TRBV24-1

CDR3: ASSYQGQSNQPQH
J: TRBJ1-5
V: TRBV6-6

CDR3: ASKRVPNTGELF
J: TRBJ2-2
V: TRBV6-5

CDR3: ASSFSELAGANTDTQY
J: TRBJ2-3
V: TRBV5-1

CDR3: ASSHRDRDYEQY
J: TRBJ2-7
V: TRBV7-9

CDR3: ASSLGQGAYTDTQY
J: TRBJ2-3
V: TRBV5-1

CDR3: ASSLRTSAETQY
J: TRBJ2-5
V: TRBV5-4

CDR3: ASSPQKTGGYEQY
J: TRBJ2-7
V: TRBV7-9

CDR3: ASSTSRDTQY
J: TRBJ2-3
V: TRBV3-1/TRBV3-2

CDR3: ASSLGYRVAKNIQY
J: TRBJ2-4
V: TRBV11-2